This T cell receptor beta chain was found in a study of regulatory T cells in long-lasting Graves disease (dated by TCRdb to the early 2020s). Looking at the study overall: Antithyroid drugs had been taken for less than 3 months by newly diagnosed Graves' disease patients. Persistent Graves' disease patients were compared with newly diagnosed Graves' disease patients by peripheral blood TCR sequencing and RNA sequencing. The study was conducted in China and was registered as a clinical trial. A total of around 33 samples underwent TCR sequencing, from 13 patients with persistent Graves' disease and roughly 20 patients with newly diagnosed Graves' disease.

Details on this clonotype: Its antigen is unknown. Nothing much larger sits one base from this clone, and base qualities are not available.

The library was prepared using multiplex PCR. The reads were generated on an Illumina HiSeq 4000. CDR3 regions were amplified by Arm-PCR with iRepertoire HTBI primers to construct TCR beta libraries. Before sequencing, the PCR products went through gel purification. The original pipeline was this. Gene usage analysis of CDR3 amino acid clonotypes used the 60 to 75 TRBV and some 15 TRBJ segments found across samples. COPE and FqMerger were used to merge filtered high-quality paired reads into contigs. BLAST was used to align contigs to IMGT TRBV, TRBD and TRBJ reference genes, and CDR3 was defined according to IMGT. Clonotypes above 0.1% frequency were classified as highly expanded clones. Shannon entropy was used to measure repertoire diversity, and the Gini coefficient was used to measure V-J evenness. A clonotype found in more than one individual was treated as public. TCRdb itself trimmed the public reads at Q25 with fastp, ran MiXCR and retained productive beta chains. Each CDR3 protein gets just one entry, which takes the most common genes and DNA from the rows behind it. The V and J calls reflect TCRdb's pipeline rather than the authors' work. For this sample there are roughly 360,000 distinct CDR3 sequences; around 11% appear just once. Clones ranked in the top ten supply under 20% of the sample.

The full study reports these points: As a limitation, the authors acknowledged that the small sample size may reduce accuracy. Compared with newly diagnosed patients, patients with persistent Graves' disease had lower TCR Shannon entropy and fewer highly expanded clones, which suggests clonal expansion. Sequencing and analysis were restricted to the TCR beta chain. Only peripheral blood was studied, because thyroid tissue, the primary lesion, was inaccessible. A larger number of public clonotypes was shared among persistent patients (approximately 3,000) than among newly diagnosed patients (approximately 1,000).

In the paper's terms, the time point label means: newly diagnosed GD, antithyroid drugs for less than 3 months. RNA was extracted from PBMCs in TRIzol for both TCR sequencing and RNA sequencing. The diagnosis of Graves' disease followed American Thyroid Association guidelines. Patients for the study were recruited at an endocrinology department in Xi'an, China. Each patient gave 9 to 10 milliliters of peripheral blood, collected in an EDTA anticoagulant tube. Ficoll Paque Plus density gradient separation was used to isolate PBMCs, and no further T cell sorting was performed. An Agilent 2100 Bioanalyzer and agarose gel were used to assess RNA quality, and a NanoDrop 2000 was used to measure RNA concentration. The sample was also linked to a second study, of T cells in Graves' hyperthyroidism and ophthalmopathy. As described in the second report: Graves' hyperthyroidism was defined as stable when no progression to ophthalmopathy occurred over 18 months of follow-up. Hyperthyroidism patients were newly diagnosed, with disease duration under 2 months, and aged 18 to 65 years. The study excluded patients with uncontrolled infections, other autoimmune diseases, pregnancy or lactation. Diagnoses were based on clinical symptoms, serum thyroxine and TRAb, thyroid ultrasound and orbital computed tomography. A first-round RT-PCR of the TCR CDR3 used the HTBI primer set with the Qiagen OneStep RT-PCR kit. Most expanded thyroid clonotypes (frequency above 0.001) were also detected in blood, suggesting blood repertoires may reflect thyroid immune responses. In cross-validation, a model built on a 13 V-J signature told ophthalmopathy apart from stable hyperthyroidism with just under 90% sensitivity and roughly 82% specificity, and in testing the same model reached 80%/75%. In validation, the model predicted progression to ophthalmopathy a median of about 6 months before onset, with 70% to 71% sensitivity and 72.22% specificity. A discovery cohort of about 100 patients, 43 with Graves' ophthalmopathy and more than 55 with stable Graves' hyperthyroidism, was used to find distinguishing TCR V-J signatures. Prospective prediction of ophthalmopathy was tested in an independent validation cohort of some 19 hyperthyroidism patients and approximately 17 patients who later progressed to ophthalmopathy. The 100 discovery patients were randomly split 7:3 into training and test sets. In roughly six Graves' hyperthyroidism patients, the study also compared T-cell repertoires from thyroid tissue with T-cell repertoires from blood. Following sampling, methimazole starting at 30 mg daily was given to hyperthyroidism patients, and high-dose intravenous methylprednisolone was given to ophthalmopathy patients. Libraries were constructed in a second round of multiplex PCR, after which size selection and purification were performed. The libraries were sequenced on an Illumina HiSeq2000 using paired-end 100 bp reads. Raw data were processed with SOAPnuke, discarding reads with adapters, uncalled bases, mean Phred below 15, or no exact constant-primer or identifier match. High-quality paired reads were merged using COPE v1.2.5, and each unique nucleotide sequence was defined as a clonotype. MiTCR v1.1 was used to align clonotypes to the IMGT TRBV, TRBD and TRBJ reference segments. Only V-J combinations with frequency above 0.0001, covering 98% to 99.2% of repertoires, were analysed. The TCS score was defined as F50 (clonal expansion) divided by E x V (chaos), with BLOSUM62-based TCRdist calculated between CDR3 peptides within each V-J. Welch's t-statistics and random forest reduced 500 to 550 V-J features to 13, which were used in a naive Bayes classifier (R e1071). Sample size was not statistically predetermined, and investigators were not blinded to group allocation. The paper describes TCR Vbeta CDR3 sequencing of about 140 peripheral blood samples, made up of some 42 ophthalmopathy patients, over 70 hyperthyroidism patients and roughly 17 progressor patients.

The sequencing here drew on peripheral blood mononuclear cells (PBMCs), taken at new diagnosis, from a patient treated with antithyroid drugs. This receptor was taken from a woman younger than 35 with Graves disease. Donor details come from another sample of the same person, matched by shared clones.

CDR3 sequence: CASSSRDRDLNYGYTF. The nucleotide sequence is TGTGCCAGCAGCTCCAGGGACCGGGATCTTAACTATGGCTACACCTTC. Recombination joined TRBV5-8 with TRBJ1-2; the D gene is perhaps TRBD1, on 5 matching bases. V is cut by 3 bases and J by 1 base, and the space between the germline ends is 16 bases. Looking up the germline V gene yields CDR1 SGHTS and CDR2 YDEGEE. Including the terminal cysteine and phenylalanine, the CDR3 comprises 16 residues. Just CDR3 DNA is preserved here, 48 bases in frame from base 1. The full variable domain, completed from the reference TRBV5-8 and TRBJ1-2 proteins outside the CDR3, reads EAGVTQSPTHLIKTRGQQATLRCSPISGHTSVYWYQQALGLGLQFLLWYDEGEERNRGNFPPRFSGRQFPNYSSELNVNALELEDSALYLCASSSRDRDLNYGYTFGSGTRLTVV.